A selection of T cell receptor beta chains follows, all from one sample in a study of identical twins. TCRdb re-derived calls from the 5' RACE reads in MiXCR, one entry per CDR3 protein. This sample has some 630,000 distinct CDR3 sequences; about 7.6% occur once, and the top ten carry around 1.6%. These same data were also listed under a study on yellow fever vaccine responses in identical twins.

Sequencing was done on a sample of PBMCs. The receptor set was obtained from a woman in her late teens or twenties in good health. The CDR3 runs from the conserved cysteine through the conserved F or W. The D gene is left open where the match is weak. For some rows the clone size is stated as once, few or many, or as a class when expanded; others skip it.

v_call,j_call,d_call,clone_size,cdr3_aa,cdr3_nt
TRBV27,TRBJ1-2,NA,NA,CASSSGQAYGYTF,TGTGCCAGCAGTTCGGGGCAAGCCTATGGCTACACCTTC
TRBV5-5,TRBJ2-2,TRBD2,NA,CASSLLVLAGSSTGELFF,TGTGCCAGCAGCTTGTTAGTACTAGCGGGATCCAGCACCGGGGAGCTGTTTTTT
TRBV6-5,TRBJ1-5,NA,many,CASSYSWSNQPQHF,TGTGCCAGCAGTTACTCGTGGTCCAATCAGCCCCAGCATTTT
TRBV4-2,TRBJ2-3,NA,NA,CASSPNPGGAADTQYF,TGTGCCAGCAGCCCGAACCCAGGGGGGGCTGCAGATACGCAGTATTTT
TRBV10-3,TRBJ2-5,TRBD2,NA,CAISDAGTSGEETQYF,TGTGCCATCAGTGATGCCGGGACTAGCGGGGAAGAGACCCAGTACTTC
TRBV20-1,TRBJ2-1,NA,NA,CSARTFSYNEQFF,TGCAGTGCCAGGACCTTCTCCTACAATGAGCAGTTCTTC
TRBV6-1,TRBJ1-4,NA,once,CASSEALGGGSEKLFF,TGTGCCAGCAGTGAAGCGCTAGGGGGAGGGAGTGAAAAACTGTTTTTT
TRBV28,TRBJ2-1,TRBD2,NA,CASSLSGRNSYNEQFF,TGTGCCAGCAGTCTTAGCGGGAGAAATTCCTACAATGAGCAGTTCTTC
TRBV12-3/TRBV12-4,TRBJ2-3,NA,many,CASSYQGAEDTQYF,TGTGCCAGCAGTTATCAGGGAGCGGAAGATACGCAGTATTTT
TRBV5-6,TRBJ2-6,NA,NA,CASSLWGPQSSGANVLTF,TGTGCCAGCAGCTTGTGGGGACCCCAAAGCTCTGGGGCCAACGTCCTGACTTTC
TRBV28,TRBJ2-1,TRBD1,few,CASTVLSGQAYNEQFF,TGTGCCAGCACTGTGTTGTCGGGACAGGCATACAATGAGCAGTTCTTC
TRBV15,TRBJ2-1,NA,many,CATSSIALEQFF,TGTGCCACCAGCAGTATAGCTCTTGAGCAGTTCTTC
TRBV5-1,TRBJ2-1,TRBD1,many,CASSPLGQGVYNEQFF,TGCGCCAGCAGCCCGCTCGGACAGGGAGTTTACAATGAGCAGTTCTTC
TRBV25-1,TRBJ2-1,TRBD2,many,CARRLAGGLNEQFF,TGTGCCAGGAGACTAGCGGGAGGTCTCAATGAGCAGTTCTTC
TRBV7-6,TRBJ2-7,NA,many,CASSLAMDSYEQYF,TGTGCCAGCAGCTTGGCGATGGACTCCTACGAGCAGTACTTC
TRBV25-1,TRBJ1-2,NA,NA,CASSVSGVYGYTF,TGTGCCAGCAGTGTGTCAGGAGTCTATGGCTACACCTTC
TRBV7-8,TRBJ1-2,TRBD1,NA,CASSQRTGYAYGYTF,TGTGCCAGCAGCCAGCGGACAGGCTACGCCTATGGCTACACCTTC
TRBV9,TRBJ2-2,NA,few,CASSPPPGTGELFF,TGTGCCAGCAGCCCCCCGCCGGGGACCGGGGAGCTGTTTTTT